The rows below give T cell receptor beta chains drawn from one sample of a study of control samples from healthy donors and cancer patients. Sequenced by immunoSEQ multiplex PCR; TCRdb stores in-frame clones only, minus some. This table holds roughly 150,000 clones, approximately 93% found once. The material sequenced was blood. The receptors were sampled from a middle-aged man in good health. Each CDR3 is given without its conserved first and last residue. Size is stated for part of the rows, as once, few or many counts, or as a class when the clone is expanded.

abundance | v_gene | CDR3aa
NA | TRBV18 | ASSPNSRTNTGELF
NA | TRBV19 | ASSPTSGISTDTQY
NA | TRBV11-2 | ASSLVGAKNIQY
once | TRBV27 | ASSAYGLAGTDTQY
NA | TRBV7-9 | ASSLRDRLYNEQF
NA | TRBV3-1/TRBV3-2 | ASSQGLAGRGGGELF
NA | TRBV19 | ASSKMGLAGAEQF
NA | TRBV9 | ASSVEVIPGNTIY
NA | TRBV19 | ASTGSGRTYNEQF
NA | TRBV28 | TSSFPHRQGRNYGYT
NA | TRBV7-9 | ASSPAGTGSSYEQY
NA | TRBV5-1 | ASSLASRGPTYSNQPQH
once | TRBV19 | ASSFFGRADEQY
NA | TRBV6-6 | ATRQVNGNTIY
NA | TRBV28 | ASSSRPYEQY
NA | TRBV28 | ASSFDGYT
NA | TRBV18 | ASSPRGSEAF
NA | TRBV5-6 | ASSLWQGAGWTEAF
NA | TRBV5-1 | ASSSGLAGADTGELF
NA | TRBV25-1 | ASTSLGRGTEAF
NA | TRBV24-1 | ATSDRSREHTQY
NA | TRBV28 | ATLPGQRNQPQH
NA | TRBV20-1 | SASISGRYEQY
NA | TRBV7-6 | ASSLSGTSPNEQF
NA | TRBV29-1 | SVEGTGWNEQF
NA | TRBV28 | ASSPGISSGDPFHEQY
once | TRBV30 | AWSVGGGRYNGYT
NA | TRBV6-5 | ASKGGNNPNYGYT
NA | TRBV2 | ASHMGEPGSYNEQF
NA | TRBV6-5 | ASSSYSGRPHEQY
NA | TRBV7-2 | ASSSDGLAGGYEQY
NA | TRBV6-1 | ASSENSGSPLH
NA | TRBV7-3 | ASSPGAGETQY
NA | TRBV7-9 | ASSRGTPGEQY
once | TRBV5-8 | ASSLETLNTEAF
once | TRBV7-8 | ASSFLAGTAMNTEAF
NA | TRBV19 | ASSGGETQY
NA | TRBV5-8 | ASSLFSQGRETQY
NA | TRBV6-5 | ASSSWGDRHRGYT
NA | TRBV6-5 | ASTAQVTYGYT
NA | TRBV14 | ASSQVSGLQF
NA | TRBV20-1 | SASEGSEETQY
NA | TRBV9 | ASSVATTGQTQY
NA | TRBV28 | ASSVLGQTDDYGYT
NA | TRBV18 | ASSPLQGTYEQY
NA | TRBV10-1 | ARACGTGEGYEQY
NA | TRBV6-5 | ASRQGRNQPQH
once | TRBV30 | ASNDRGNEKLF
NA | TRBV19 | ASSIAHGSGRGETQY
NA | TRBV28 | ASSSRNYEQY
NA | TRBV28 | ASSLRGSGYEQY
NA | TRBV19 | ASSIFDRGGTEAF
NA | TRBV19 | ASRNREGNQPQH
NA | TRBV5-1 | ASTRTSGNQETQY
once | TRBV5-1 | ASSYAGTSGTHEQF
NA | TRBV4-2 | ASSQGKGADQPQH